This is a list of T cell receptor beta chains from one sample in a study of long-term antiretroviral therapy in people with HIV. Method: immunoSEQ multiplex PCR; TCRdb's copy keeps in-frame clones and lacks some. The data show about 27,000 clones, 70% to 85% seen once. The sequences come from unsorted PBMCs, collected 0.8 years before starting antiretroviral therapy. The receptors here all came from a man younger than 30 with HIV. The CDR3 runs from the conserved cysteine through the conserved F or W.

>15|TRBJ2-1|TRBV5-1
CASSFGQGAGYEQFF
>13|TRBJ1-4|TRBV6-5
CASSTREGGWLFF
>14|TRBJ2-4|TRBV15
CATSRDLRENIQYF
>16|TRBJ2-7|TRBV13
CASSPRGASGAYEQYF
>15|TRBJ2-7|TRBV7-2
CASSDRDRGGYEQYF
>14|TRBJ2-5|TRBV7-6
CASSLLGVAETQYF
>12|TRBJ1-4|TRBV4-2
CASGTGFEKLFF
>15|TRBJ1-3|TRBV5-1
CASSFGQSLGDTIYF
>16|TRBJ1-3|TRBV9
CASSVSGTASGNTIYF
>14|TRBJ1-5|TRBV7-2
CASSAGASNQPQHF
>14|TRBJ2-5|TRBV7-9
CASSLAGASETQYF
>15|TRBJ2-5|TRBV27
CASSLSDGRQKTQYF
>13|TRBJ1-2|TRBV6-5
CASSLLNNYGYTF
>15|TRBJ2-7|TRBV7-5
CARSPGSTVTYEQYF
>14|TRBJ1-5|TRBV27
CASAPPGANQPQHF